This TCR beta chain was retrieved from a study of blood T cell repertoires in COVID-19. Across the whole study: The United States, Italy and Spain supplied acute and convalescent COVID-19 samples.

Generated by immunoSEQ multiplex PCR, the TCRdb table keeps only in-frame clones and is missing some. The sample has about 200,000 clones, 88% seen once. Sequences were obtained from peripheral blood. The origin of this receptor is a man between 18 and 35 years old with active or convalescent COVID-19.

The CDR3 bases are TGTGCCAGCAAAGGGACAGCATCGGACACTGAAGCTTTCTTT. It specifies CASKGTASDTEAFF. The rearrangement joins TRBV6-4 to TRBJ1-1; 7 bases align to TRBD1. Looked up from germline, CDR1 is MRHNA and CDR2 is SNTAGT. The CDR3 sequence is 14 residues long. V lost 7 bases to trimming and J lost 3 bases; unmatched junction nucleotides: 8.